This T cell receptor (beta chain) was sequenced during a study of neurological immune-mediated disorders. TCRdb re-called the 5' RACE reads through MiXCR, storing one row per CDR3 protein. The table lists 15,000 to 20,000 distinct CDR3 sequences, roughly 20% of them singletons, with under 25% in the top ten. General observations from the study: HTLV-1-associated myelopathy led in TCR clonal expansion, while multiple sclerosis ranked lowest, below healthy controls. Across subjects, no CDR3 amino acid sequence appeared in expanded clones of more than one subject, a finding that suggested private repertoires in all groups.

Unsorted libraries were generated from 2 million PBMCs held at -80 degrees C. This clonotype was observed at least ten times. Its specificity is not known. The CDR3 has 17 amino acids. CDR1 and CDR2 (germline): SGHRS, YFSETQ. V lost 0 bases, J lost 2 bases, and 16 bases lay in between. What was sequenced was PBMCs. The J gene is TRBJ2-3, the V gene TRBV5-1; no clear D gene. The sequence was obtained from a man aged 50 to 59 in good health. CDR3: CASSLDLERLPTDTQYF. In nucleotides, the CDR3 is TGCGCCAGCAGCTTGGACTTGGAGCGACTTCCCACAGATACGCAGTATTTT.